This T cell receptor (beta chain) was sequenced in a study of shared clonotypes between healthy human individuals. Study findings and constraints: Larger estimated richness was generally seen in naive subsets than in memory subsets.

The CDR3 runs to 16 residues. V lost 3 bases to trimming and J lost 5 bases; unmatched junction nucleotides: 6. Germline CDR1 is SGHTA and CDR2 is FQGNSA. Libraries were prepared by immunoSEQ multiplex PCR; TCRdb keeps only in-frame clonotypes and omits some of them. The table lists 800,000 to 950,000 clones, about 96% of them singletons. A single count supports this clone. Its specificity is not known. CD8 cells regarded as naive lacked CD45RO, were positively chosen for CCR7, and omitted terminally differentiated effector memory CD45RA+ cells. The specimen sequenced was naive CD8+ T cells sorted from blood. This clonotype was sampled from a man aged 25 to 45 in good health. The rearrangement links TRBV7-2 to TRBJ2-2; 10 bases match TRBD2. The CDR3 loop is CASSFGLAGVTGELFF. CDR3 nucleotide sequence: TGTGCCAGCAGCTTTGGGCTAGCGGGAGTTACCGGGGAGCTGTTTTTT. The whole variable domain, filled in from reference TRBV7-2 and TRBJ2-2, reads GAGVSQSPSNKVTEKGKDVELRCDPISGHTALYWYRQSLGQGLEFLIYFQGNSAPDKSGLPSDRFSAERTGGSVSTLTIQRTQQEDSAVYLCASSFGLAGVTGELFFGEGSRLTVL.